A single T cell receptor beta chain is shown here with its context. TCRdb's table, derived via immunoSEQ multiplex PCR, lists solely in-frame clones and lacks some. The sample contains about 350,000 clones, roughly 90% of which appear only once. This sample is part of a study of blood T cell repertoires in COVID-19. CDR3 length: 14 residues. The V end was cut by 1 base, the J end by 2 bases, with 9 bases between. Germline lookup yields CDR1 SGHVS and CDR2 FQNEAQ. Cohort placement rested on clinical history that participants reported themselves. The sequence was obtained from a woman between 25 and 40 years old who had been exposed to COVID-19. Sequenced material: PBMCs or T cells enriched from blood (not recorded which). The V call is TRBV7-8, the J call TRBJ2-7; D gene uncertain. This CDR3 reads CASSLGAATYEQYF. DNA for the CDR3: TGTGCCAGCAGCTTAGGGGCTGCCACCTACGAGCAGTACTTC.